These 17 T cell receptor beta chains were sequenced from one sample in a study of shared clonotypes between healthy human individuals. The assay was immunoSEQ multiplex PCR, and TCRdb's table has in-frame clones only and misses some. The sample yields hundreds of thousands of clones, nearly 98% seen once. The naive CD8 fraction comprised CD45RO-negative cells positively selected for CCR7 and excluded terminally differentiated effector memory CD45RA+ cells. The sample was naive CD8+ T cells sorted from blood. The receptors originated from a man aged 25-40 years in good health.

The V gene is TRBV11-1, the J gene TRBJ2-7; possible D gene TRBD1, 6 bases. The CDR3 has 15 amino acids. V was trimmed by 5 bases and J by 3 bases, leaving 17 bases between them. Germline assignment: CDR1 SGHAT and CDR2 FQDESV (reference sequence). This chain's CDR3 is CASSDHRVTDYEQYF. CDR3 sequence (DNA): TGTGCCAGCAGCGACCACAGGGTCACGGACTACGAGCAGTACTTC.

This clone was observed a single time. The sample has other DNA sequences that encode this CDR3 too. V gene TRBV27 combines with J gene TRBJ2-7; D gene ambiguous. Trimming cost V 2 bases and J 2 bases, with 7 bases left between them. The CDR3 has 13 amino acids. Germline CDR1 is MNHEY and CDR2 is SMNVEV (reference sequence). This CDR3 reads CASSLTETYEQYF. The CDR3 DNA reads TGTGCCAGCAGTTTAACCGAGACCTACGAGCAGTACTTC.

The rearrangement links TRBV11-2 to TRBJ2-7, with a weak D call TRBD1 (6 bases). The CDR3 totals 15 residues. Germline V gives CDR1 SGHAT, CDR2 FQNNGV. Trimming stripped 4 bases from V and 3 bases from J, with 16 bases between. CDR3 amino acids: CASSSVGALLYEQYF. The DNA of the CDR3 is TGTGCCAGCAGCTCTGTGGGGGCGCTACTCTACGAGCAGTACTTC.

The chain is built from TRBV10-2 and TRBJ2-7, with D perhaps TRBD1 or TRBD2 (5 bases each). The germline V gene encodes CDR1 WSHSY and CDR2 SAAADI. This CDR3 region has 15 residues. Between the trimmed V and J ends, which lost 4 bases and 4 bases, there was a span of 17 bases. In DNA form, the CDR3 reads TGCGCCAGCAGTGGGGGACCGGGCGGCCATTACGAGCAGTACTTC. It specifies CASSGGPGGHYEQYF.

J is TRBJ2-7 and V is TRBV14, with D possibly called TRBD1 or TRBD2 (6 bases each). CDR1 is SGHDN and CDR2 is FVKESK in the germline V gene. The CDR3 length is 16 residues. The V gene lost 0 bases and the J gene lost 5 bases, with 17 bases spanning the gap. The CDR3 spells CASSQDPWGAVDEQYF. The CDR3, as DNA: TGTGCCAGCAGCCAAGATCCTTGGGGGGCGGTGGACGAGCAGTACTTC.

This rearrangement joins TRBV7-9 to TRBJ2-7; 7 bases align to TRBD1. The ends lost 7 bases at V and 5 bases at J; junction bases unmatched: 11. The CDR3 totals 14 residues. Germline V gene sequence: CDR1 SEHNR, CDR2 FQNEAQ (reference sequence). The CDR3 region is CASTDRVRGDEQYF. The CDR3 bases are TGTGCCAGCACAGACAGGGTCAGGGGTGACGAGCAGTACTTC.

The chain combines TRBV27 with TRBJ1-1, with 7 bases matching TRBD1. The ends lost 1 base at V and 5 bases at J; junction bases unmatched: 7. The germline gives CDR1 MNHEY, CDR2 SMNVEV (reference sequence). This CDR3 spans 15 amino acids. Here the CDR3 reads CASSLLYRGRTEAFF. The CDR3 DNA reads as TGTGCCAGCAGTTTATTGTACAGGGGAAGGACTGAAGCTTTCTTT.

This chain links TRBV6-5 with TRBJ2-7; 9 bases are shared with TRBD1. Trimming removed 0 bases from V and 4 bases from J; junction bases left unmatched: 4. CDR3 length: 15 residues. Germline V CDR1 and CDR2: MNHEY, SVGAGI. CDR3 nucleotide sequence: TGTGCCAGCAGTTACTCTACAGGGGGCGAGTACGAGCAGTACTTC. Translating gives CASSYSTGGEYEQYF.

In its sample, this clone was seen once. The gene calls are TRBV5-1 and TRBJ2-1, with a weak D call TRBD2 (5 bases). CDR3 length: 14 amino acids. V was trimmed by 2 bases and J by 5 bases, leaving 11 bases between them. Germline loops: CDR1 SGHRS, CDR2 YFSETQ. The chain's CDR3 is CASSFGGRDNEQFF. CDR3 sequence (DNA): TGCGCCAGCAGCTTTGGAGGACGGGACAATGAGCAGTTCTTC.

This clone was detected only once. The rearrangement links TRBV27 to TRBJ2-7; D may be TRBD1 (5 bases). Trimming shortened V by 8 bases and J by 2 bases, and 13 bases separated the two germline ends. CDR1 is MNHEY and CDR2 is SMNVEV in the germline V gene (reference sequence). CDR3 length: 13 amino acids. The DNA of the CDR3 is TGTGCCAGCGGGGCCTTTGGAGCCTACGAGCAGTACTTC. It is translated as CASGAFGAYEQYF.

The chain joins TRBV29-1 to TRBJ2-3; TRBD1 matches at 11 bases. V lost 7 bases to trimming and J lost 4 bases; unmatched junction nucleotides: 7. The CDR3 is made up of 14 amino acids. From germline, CDR1 is SQVTM and CDR2 ANQGSEA. The DNA of the CDR3 is TGCAGCGCTCGGGGACAGGGGGGATCAGATACGCAGTATTTT. Protein product: CSARGQGGSDTQYF.

J is TRBJ2-1 and V is TRBV6-5; no clear D gene. The germline V gene encodes CDR1 MNHEY and CDR2 SVGAGI. This CDR3 is built from 13 residues. V shed 5 bases and J shed 3 bases, with 8 bases lying between them. This chain's CDR3 is CASSPLYYNEQFF. In DNA form, the CDR3 reads TGTGCCAGCAGTCCACTATACTACAATGAGCAGTTCTTC.

V gene TRBV7-6 combines with J gene TRBJ2-1; 7 nucleotides line up with TRBD2. V lost 2 bases, J lost 5 bases, and 15 bases stayed unmatched. Germline V lookup: CDR1 SGHVS, CDR2 FNYEAQ. This CDR3 spans 18 amino acids. As DNA, the CDR3 is TGTGCCAGCAGCTTAAGCCCCGAGAGCCGGGAGGCGAACAATGAGCAGTTCTTC. Protein: CASSLSPESREANNEQFF.

V and J are TRBV7-9 and TRBJ2-7, with D possibly being TRBD2 (6 bases). The V gene lost 5 bases and the J gene lost 0 bases, with 11 bases spanning the gap. This CDR3 spans 14 amino acids. Germline lookup yields CDR1 SEHNR and CDR2 FQNEAQ (reference sequence). The CDR3 here is CASSPPGLSYEQYF. Written as DNA, the CDR3 is TGTGCCAGCAGCCCCCCGGGACTCTCCTACGAGCAGTACTTC.

The V call is TRBV10-2, the J call TRBJ1-1; no definite D call. CDR3 length: 13 residues. The V gene's germline CDR1 is WSHSY and CDR2 SAAADI. V was trimmed by 8 bases and J by 1 base, leaving 11 bases between them. The CDR3 loop reads CASLRTANTEAFF. CDR3 coding DNA: TGCGCCAGCCTCAGGACGGCGAACACTGAAGCTTTCTTT.

This clone was detected only once. This sequence joins TRBV7-6 and TRBJ2-3; D gene unclear. The CDR3 is made up of 13 amino acids. Germline V gives CDR1 SGHVS, CDR2 FNYEAQ. V gave up 2 bases and J gave up 1 base, with 4 bases separating them. DNA for the CDR3: TGTGCCAGCAGCTTACACGGCACAGATACGCAGTATTTT. This gives the protein CASSLHGTDTQYF.

V and J are TRBV29-1 and TRBJ2-7; 8 bases match TRBD2. CDR1 and CDR2 (germline): SQVTM, ANQGSEA. V shed 5 bases and J 3 bases; nucleotides not matched to a gene: 6. This CDR3 has 13 amino acids. CDR3 sequence reads: CSVFVAGSYEQYF. The CDR3 nucleotides read TGCAGCGTTTTTGTAGCGGGAAGCTACGAGCAGTACTTC.